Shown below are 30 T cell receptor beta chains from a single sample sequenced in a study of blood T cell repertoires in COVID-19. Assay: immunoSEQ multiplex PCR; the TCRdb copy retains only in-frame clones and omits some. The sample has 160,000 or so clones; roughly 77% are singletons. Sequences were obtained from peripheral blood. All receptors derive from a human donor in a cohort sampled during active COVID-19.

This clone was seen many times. CDR3 residues: CASPRPLRGLVFYNEQFF. The CDR3 DNA reads TGTGCCAGCCCCAGGCCCCTCCGGGGACTAGTATTCTACAATGAGCAGTTCTTC. The gene calls are TRBV9 and TRBJ2-1; TRBD2 aligns across 8 bases. CDR3 size: 18 residues. The germline V gene encodes CDR1 SGDLS and CDR2 YYNGEE. V shed 7 bases, J shed 3 bases, and the junction held 18 bases outside the gene matches.

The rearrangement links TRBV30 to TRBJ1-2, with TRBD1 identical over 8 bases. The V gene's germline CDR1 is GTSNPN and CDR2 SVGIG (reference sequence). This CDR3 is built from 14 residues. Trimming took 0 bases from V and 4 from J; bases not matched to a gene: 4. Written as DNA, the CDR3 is TGTGCCTGGAGTGTACAGGGGGGTGGCTATGGCTACACCTTC. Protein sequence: CAWSVQGGGYGYTF. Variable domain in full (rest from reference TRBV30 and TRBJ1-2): SQTIHQWPATLVQPVGSPLSLECTVEGTSNPNLYWYRQAAGRGLQLLFYSVGIGQISSEVPQNLSASRPQDRQFILSSKKLLLSDSGFYLCAWSVQGGGYGYTFGSGTRLTVV.

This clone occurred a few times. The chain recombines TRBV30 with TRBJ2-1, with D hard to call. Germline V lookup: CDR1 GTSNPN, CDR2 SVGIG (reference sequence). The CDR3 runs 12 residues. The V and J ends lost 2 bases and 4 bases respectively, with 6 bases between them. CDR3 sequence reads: CAWSPSYNEQFF. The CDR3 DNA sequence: TGTGCCTGGAGTCCGAGTTACAATGAGCAGTTCTTC. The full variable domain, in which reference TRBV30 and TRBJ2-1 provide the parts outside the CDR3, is SQTIHQWPATLVQPVGSPLSLECTVEGTSNPNLYWYRQAAGRGLQLLFYSVGIGQISSEVPQNLSASRPQDRQFILSSKKLLLSDSGFYLCAWSPSYNEQFFGPGTRLTVL.

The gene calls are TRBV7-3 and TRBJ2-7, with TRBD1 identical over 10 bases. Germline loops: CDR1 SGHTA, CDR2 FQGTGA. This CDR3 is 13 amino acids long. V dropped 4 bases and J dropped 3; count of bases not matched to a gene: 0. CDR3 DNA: TGTGCCAGCAGCTGGACAGGGGGCTACGAGCAGTACTTC. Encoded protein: CASSWTGGYEQYF.

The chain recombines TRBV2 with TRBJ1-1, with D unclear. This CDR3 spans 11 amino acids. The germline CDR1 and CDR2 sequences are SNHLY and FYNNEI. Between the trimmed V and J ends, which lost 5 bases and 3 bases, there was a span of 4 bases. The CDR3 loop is CASSSDTEAFF. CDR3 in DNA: TGTGCCAGCAGTTCGGACACTGAAGCTTTCTTT.

The CDR3 nucleotides read TGTGCCAGCAGCCCCCTGGCGACAGCTCAGCCCCAGCATTTT. This sequence encodes CASSPLATAQPQHF. The chain joins TRBV3-1 (or the pseudogene TRBV3-2) to TRBJ1-5; D is perhaps TRBD1 (5 bases). V was shortened by 4 bases and J by 6 bases, with 13 bases between the two germline ends. This CDR3 spans 14 amino acids. From germline, CDR1 is LGHDT and CDR2 YNNKEL (reference sequence).

Here the CDR3 DNA reads TGTGCCAGCTCACCGGTCGGGGCGAACACCGGGGAGCTGTTTTTT. Translation gives CASSPVGANTGELFF. The chain carries TRBV18 and TRBJ2-2; the D gene is possibly TRBD2 (5 bases). The length of the CDR3 is 15 residues. CDR1 is KGHSH and CDR2 is LQKENI in the germline V gene. V was clipped by 3 bases and J by 0 bases, with 8 bases between them.

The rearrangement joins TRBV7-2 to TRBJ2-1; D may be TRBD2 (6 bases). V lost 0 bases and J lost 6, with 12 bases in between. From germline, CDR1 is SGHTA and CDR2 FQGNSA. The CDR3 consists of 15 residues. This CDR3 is CASSLAGGLGNEQFF. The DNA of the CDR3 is TGTGCCAGCAGCTTAGCCGGGGGTTTGGGCAATGAGCAGTTCTTC.

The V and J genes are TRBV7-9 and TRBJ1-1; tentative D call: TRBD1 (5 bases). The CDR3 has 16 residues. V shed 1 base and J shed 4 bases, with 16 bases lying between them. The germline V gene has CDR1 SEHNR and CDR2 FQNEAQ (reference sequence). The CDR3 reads CASSLESGRAATEAFF. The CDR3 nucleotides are TGTGCCAGCAGCTTAGAGTCGGGCAGGGCGGCCACTGAAGCTTTCTTT.

DNA of the CDR3: TGTGCCAGCCGGGGACAGGGGTTGGTTGGCTACACCTTC. Translating it yields CASRGQGLVGYTF. The chain combines TRBV27 with TRBJ1-2, with 10 bases aligning to TRBD1. The CDR3 has 13 residues. V lost 8 bases, J lost 7 bases, and 7 bases stayed unmatched. Per germline, CDR1 MNHEY and CDR2 SMNVEV (reference sequence).

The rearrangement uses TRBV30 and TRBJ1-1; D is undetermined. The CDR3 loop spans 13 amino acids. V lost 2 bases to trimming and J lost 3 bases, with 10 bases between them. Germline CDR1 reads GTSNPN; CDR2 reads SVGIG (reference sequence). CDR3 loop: CAWSTGGDTEAFF. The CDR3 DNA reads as TGTGCCTGGAGTACCGGAGGAGACACTGAAGCTTTCTTT.

CDR3 coding DNA: TGTGCCAGCCAATTGGACACGGCGAACACTGAAGCTTTCTTT. Translation gives CASQLDTANTEAFF. The V and J genes are TRBV5-6 and TRBJ1-1; D is possibly TRBD1 (5 bases). Deletions cut 7 bases from V and 1 base from J, with 14 bases between. This CDR3 spans 14 amino acids. Germline values: CDR1 SGHDT, CDR2 YYEEEE.

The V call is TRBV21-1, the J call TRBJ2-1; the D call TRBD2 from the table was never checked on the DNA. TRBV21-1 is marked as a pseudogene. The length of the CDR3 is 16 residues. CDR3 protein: CASTRCEGGPGNEQFF. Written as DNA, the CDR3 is TGTGCCAGCACCCGTTGTGAGGGGGGGCCGGGGAATGAGCAGTTCTTC.

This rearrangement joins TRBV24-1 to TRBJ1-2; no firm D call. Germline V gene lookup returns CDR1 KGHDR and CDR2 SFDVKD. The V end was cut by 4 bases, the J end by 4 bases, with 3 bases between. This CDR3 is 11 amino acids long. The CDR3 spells CATSDSYGYTF. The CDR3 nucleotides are TGTGCCACCAGTGACTCCTATGGCTACACCTTC.

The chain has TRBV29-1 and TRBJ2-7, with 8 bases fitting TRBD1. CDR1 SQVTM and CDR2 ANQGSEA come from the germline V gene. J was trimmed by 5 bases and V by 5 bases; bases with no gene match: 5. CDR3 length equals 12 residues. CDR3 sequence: CSVRQGWNEQYF. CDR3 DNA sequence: TGCAGCGTTCGACAGGGGTGGAACGAGCAGTACTTC.

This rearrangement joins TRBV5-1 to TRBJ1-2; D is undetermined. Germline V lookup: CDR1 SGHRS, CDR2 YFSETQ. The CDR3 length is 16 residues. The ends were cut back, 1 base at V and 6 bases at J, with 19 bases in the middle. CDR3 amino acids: CASSLQSGPGEDGYTF. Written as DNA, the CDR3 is TGCGCCAGCAGCTTGCAGTCGGGCCCGGGAGAGGATGGCTACACCTTC.

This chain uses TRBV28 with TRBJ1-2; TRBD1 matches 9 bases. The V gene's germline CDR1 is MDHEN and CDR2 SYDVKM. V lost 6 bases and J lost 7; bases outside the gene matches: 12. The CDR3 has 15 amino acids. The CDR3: CASRVPGQGEVGYTF. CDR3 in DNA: TGTGCCAGCAGGGTGCCGGGACAGGGTGAAGTTGGCTACACCTTC.

CDR3 sequence (DNA): TGTGCCAGCAGCTTATACGGGACAGGGCCCACTGAAGCTTTCTTT. Translated: CASSLYGTGPTEAFF. The V call is TRBV7-2, the J call TRBJ1-1; 9 nucleotides line up with TRBD1. Germline lookup yields CDR1 SGHTA and CDR2 FQGNSA. The CDR3 sequence is 15 residues long. The ends lost 2 bases at V and 4 bases at J; junction bases unmatched: 5. Looking up the rest from reference TRBV7-2 and TRBJ1-1 gives the full variable domain: GAGVSQSPSNKVTEKGKDVELRCDPISGHTALYWYRQSLGQGLEFLIYFQGNSAPDKSGLPSDRFSAERTGGSVSTLTIQRTQQEDSAVYLCASSLYGTGPTEAFFGQGTRLTVV.

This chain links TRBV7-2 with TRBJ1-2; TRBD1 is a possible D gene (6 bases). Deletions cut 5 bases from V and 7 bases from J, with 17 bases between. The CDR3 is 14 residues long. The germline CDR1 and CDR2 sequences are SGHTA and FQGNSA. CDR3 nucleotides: TGTGCCAGCAGCCAACAGGGCGGTCGGTCTGGCTACACCTTC. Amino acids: CASSQQGGRSGYTF. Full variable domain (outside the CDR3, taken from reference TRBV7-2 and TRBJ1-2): GAGVSQSPSNKVTEKGKDVELRCDPISGHTALYWYRQSLGQGLEFLIYFQGNSAPDKSGLPSDRFSAERTGGSVSTLTIQRTQQEDSAVYLCASSQQGGRSGYTFGSGTRLTVV.

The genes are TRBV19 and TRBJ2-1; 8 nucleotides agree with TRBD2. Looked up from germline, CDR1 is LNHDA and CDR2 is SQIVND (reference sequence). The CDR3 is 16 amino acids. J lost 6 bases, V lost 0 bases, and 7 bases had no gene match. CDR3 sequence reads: CASSIDREGIGNEQFF. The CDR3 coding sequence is TGTGCCAGTAGTATAGATCGGGAGGGCATCGGCAATGAGCAGTTCTTC.

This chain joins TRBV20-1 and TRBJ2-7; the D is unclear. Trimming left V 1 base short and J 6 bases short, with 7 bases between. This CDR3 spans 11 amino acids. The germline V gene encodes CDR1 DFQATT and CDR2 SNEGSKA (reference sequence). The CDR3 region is CSARADFEQYF. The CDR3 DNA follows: TGCAGTGCTAGAGCAGATTTCGAGCAGTACTTC.

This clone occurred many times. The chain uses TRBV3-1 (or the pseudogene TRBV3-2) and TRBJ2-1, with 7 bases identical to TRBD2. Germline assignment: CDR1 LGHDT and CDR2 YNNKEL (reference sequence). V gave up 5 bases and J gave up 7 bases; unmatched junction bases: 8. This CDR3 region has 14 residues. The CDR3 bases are TGTGCCAGCAGCTTAAAAAGAGCGGGGAATGAGCAGTTCTTC. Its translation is CASSLKRAGNEQFF.

The CDR3 here is CASSRQPIYGYTF. DNA of the CDR3: TGTGCCAGCAGCCGACAGCCTATCTATGGCTACACCTTC. The chain joins TRBV6-2 or TRBV6-3 to TRBJ1-2; perhaps TRBD1 as D (5 bases). This CDR3 comprises 13 residues. Germline-derived CDR1 and CDR2 are MNHEY and SVGEGT. V was shortened by 6 bases and J by 4 bases, with 12 bases between the two germline ends.

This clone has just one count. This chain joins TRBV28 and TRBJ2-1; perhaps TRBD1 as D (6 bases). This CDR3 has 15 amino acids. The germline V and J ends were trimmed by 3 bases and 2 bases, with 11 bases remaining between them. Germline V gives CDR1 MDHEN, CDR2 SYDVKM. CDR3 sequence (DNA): TGTGCCAGCAGTTTGGGGCAGGGGACCTACAATGAGCAGTTCTTC. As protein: CASSLGQGTYNEQFF.

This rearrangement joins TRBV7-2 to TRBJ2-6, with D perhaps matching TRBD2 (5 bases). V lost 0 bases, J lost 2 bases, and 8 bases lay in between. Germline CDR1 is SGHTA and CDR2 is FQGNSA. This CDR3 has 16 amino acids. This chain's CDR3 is CASSLAPGTGANVLTF. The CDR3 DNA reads TGTGCCAGCAGCTTAGCGCCGGGGACTGGGGCCAACGTCCTGACTTTC.

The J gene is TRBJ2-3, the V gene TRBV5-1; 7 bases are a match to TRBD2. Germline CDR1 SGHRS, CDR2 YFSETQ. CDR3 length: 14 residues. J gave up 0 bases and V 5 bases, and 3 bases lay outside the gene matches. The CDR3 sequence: CASRTSASTDTQYF. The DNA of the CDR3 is TGCGCCAGCAGAACTAGCGCAAGCACAGATACGCAGTATTTT.

The CDR3 here is CASRIMTGTEAFF. CDR3 DNA: TGTGCCAGCAGGATTATGACCGGGACTGAAGCTTTCTTT. The rearrangement links TRBV2 to TRBJ1-1; D uncertain. The CDR3 contains 13 residues. The germline V and J ends were trimmed by 6 bases and 5 bases, with 13 bases remaining between them. Germline CDR1 is SNHLY and CDR2 is FYNNEI.

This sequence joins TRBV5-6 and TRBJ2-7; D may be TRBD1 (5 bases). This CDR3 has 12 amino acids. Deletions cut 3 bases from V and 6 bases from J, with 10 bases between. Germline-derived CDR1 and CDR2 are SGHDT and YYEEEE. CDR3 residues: CASSSRAREQYF. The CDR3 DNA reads TGTGCCAGCAGCTCCAGGGCGCGCGAGCAGTACTTC.

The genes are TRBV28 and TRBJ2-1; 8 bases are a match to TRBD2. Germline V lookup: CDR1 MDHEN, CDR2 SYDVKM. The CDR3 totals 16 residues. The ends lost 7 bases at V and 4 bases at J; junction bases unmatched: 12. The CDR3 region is CASIPGGPEGYNEQFF. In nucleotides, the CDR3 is TGTGCCAGCATACCGGGGGGGCCTGAAGGATACAATGAGCAGTTCTTC.

In DNA form, the CDR3 reads TGTGCCAGCAGTTACGACAAGCGGAACTACAATGAGCAGTTCTTC. Its protein product is CASSYDKRNYNEQFF. This chain connects TRBV6-2 or TRBV6-3 to TRBJ2-1; D is possibly TRBD2 (5 bases). CDR3 size: 15 residues. In germline, CDR1 is MNHEY, CDR2 SVGEGT. V lost 2 bases and J 3 bases, leaving 11 bases between the germline ends.